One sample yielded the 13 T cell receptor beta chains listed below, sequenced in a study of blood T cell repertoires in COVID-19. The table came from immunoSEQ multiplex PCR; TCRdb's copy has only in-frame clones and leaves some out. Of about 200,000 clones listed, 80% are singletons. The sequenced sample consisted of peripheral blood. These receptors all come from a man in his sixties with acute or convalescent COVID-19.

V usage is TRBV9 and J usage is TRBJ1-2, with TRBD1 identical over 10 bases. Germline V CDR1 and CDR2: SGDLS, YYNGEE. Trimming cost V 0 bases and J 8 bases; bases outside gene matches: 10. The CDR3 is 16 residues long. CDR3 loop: CASSVDYRQGAEGYTF. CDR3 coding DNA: TGTGCCAGCAGCGTAGATTACCGACAGGGGGCTGAGGGCTACACCTTC.

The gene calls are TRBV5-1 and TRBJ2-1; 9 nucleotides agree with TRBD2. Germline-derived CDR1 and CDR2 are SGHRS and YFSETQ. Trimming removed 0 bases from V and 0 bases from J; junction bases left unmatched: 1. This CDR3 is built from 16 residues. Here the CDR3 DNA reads TGCGCCAGCAGCTTGGGTAGCGGGAGCTCCTACAATGAGCAGTTCTTC. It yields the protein CASSLGSGSSYNEQFF.

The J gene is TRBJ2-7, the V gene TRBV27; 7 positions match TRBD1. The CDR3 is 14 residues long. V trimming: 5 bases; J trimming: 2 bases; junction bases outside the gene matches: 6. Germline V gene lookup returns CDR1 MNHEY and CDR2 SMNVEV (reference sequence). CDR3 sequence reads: CASSPGTVTYEQYF. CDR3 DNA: TGTGCCAGCAGTCCCGGGACAGTGACCTACGAGCAGTACTTC.

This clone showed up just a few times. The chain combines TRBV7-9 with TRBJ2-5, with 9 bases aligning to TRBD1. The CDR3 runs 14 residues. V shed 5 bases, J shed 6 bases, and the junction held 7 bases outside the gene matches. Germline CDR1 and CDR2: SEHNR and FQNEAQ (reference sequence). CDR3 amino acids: CASSTGQGWKTQYF. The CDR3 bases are TGTGCCAGCAGCACAGGACAGGGGTGGAAGACCCAGTACTTC.

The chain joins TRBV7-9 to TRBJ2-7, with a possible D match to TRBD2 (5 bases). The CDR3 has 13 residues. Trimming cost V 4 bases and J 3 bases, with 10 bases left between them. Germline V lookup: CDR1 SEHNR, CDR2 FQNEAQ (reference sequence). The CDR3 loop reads CASSSGIYYEQYF. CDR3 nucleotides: TGTGCCAGCAGCTCGGGGATTTACTACGAGCAGTACTTC.

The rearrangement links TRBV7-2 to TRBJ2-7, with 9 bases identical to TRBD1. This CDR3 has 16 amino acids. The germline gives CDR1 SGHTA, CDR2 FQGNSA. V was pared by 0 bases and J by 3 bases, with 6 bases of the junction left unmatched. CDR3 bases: TGTGCCAGCAGCTTAGCGGGACAGGGCGGATACTACGAGCAGTACTTC. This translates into CASSLAGQGGYYEQYF.

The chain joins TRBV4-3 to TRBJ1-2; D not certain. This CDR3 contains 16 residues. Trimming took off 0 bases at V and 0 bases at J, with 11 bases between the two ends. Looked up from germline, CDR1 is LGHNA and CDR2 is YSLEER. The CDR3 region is CASSQDWESTNYGYTF. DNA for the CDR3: TGCGCCAGCAGCCAAGATTGGGAGAGTACTAACTATGGCTACACCTTC.

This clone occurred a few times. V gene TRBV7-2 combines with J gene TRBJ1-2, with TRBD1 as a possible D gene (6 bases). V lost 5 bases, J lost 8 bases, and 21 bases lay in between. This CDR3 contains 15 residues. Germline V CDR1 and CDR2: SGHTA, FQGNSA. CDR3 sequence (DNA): TGTGCCAGCAGCCTAGTAGGGAGTGGGGGCACGGGCTACACCTTC. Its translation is CASSLVGSGGTGYTF.

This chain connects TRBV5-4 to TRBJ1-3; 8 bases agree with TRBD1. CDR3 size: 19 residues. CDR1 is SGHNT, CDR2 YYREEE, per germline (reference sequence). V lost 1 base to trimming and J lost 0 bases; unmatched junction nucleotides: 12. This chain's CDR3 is CASSLLPRTGSSSGNTIYF. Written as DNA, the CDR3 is TGTGCCAGCAGCTTGTTGCCCCGGACAGGGTCGAGCTCTGGAAACACCATATATTTT.

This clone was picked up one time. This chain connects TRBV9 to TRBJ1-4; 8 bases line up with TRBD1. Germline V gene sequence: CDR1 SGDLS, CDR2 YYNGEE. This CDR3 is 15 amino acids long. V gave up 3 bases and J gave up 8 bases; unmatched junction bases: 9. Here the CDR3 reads CASSAAGGAVEKLFF. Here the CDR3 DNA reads TGTGCCAGCAGCGCAGCAGGGGGCGCGGTAGAAAAACTGTTTTTT. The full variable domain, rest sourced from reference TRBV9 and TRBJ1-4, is DSGVTQTPKHLITATGQRVTLRCSPRSGDLSVYWYQQSLDQGLQFLIQYYNGEERAKGNILERFSAQQFPDLHSELNLSSLELGDSALYFCASSAAGGAVEKLFFGSGTQLSVL.

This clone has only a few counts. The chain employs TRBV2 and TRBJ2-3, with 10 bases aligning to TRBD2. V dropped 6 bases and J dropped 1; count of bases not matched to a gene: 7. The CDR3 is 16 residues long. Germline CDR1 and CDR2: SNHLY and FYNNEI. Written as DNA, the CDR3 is TGTGCCAGCAGAGCAACCACTAGCGGGGGCACAGATACGCAGTATTTT. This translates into CASRATTSGGTDTQYF.

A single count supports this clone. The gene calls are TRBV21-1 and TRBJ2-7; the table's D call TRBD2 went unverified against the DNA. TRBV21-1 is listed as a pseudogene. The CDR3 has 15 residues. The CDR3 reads CANPTRTSGRSEQYF. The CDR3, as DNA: TGTGCCAACCCGACAAGGACTAGCGGGAGGAGCGAGCAGTACTTC.

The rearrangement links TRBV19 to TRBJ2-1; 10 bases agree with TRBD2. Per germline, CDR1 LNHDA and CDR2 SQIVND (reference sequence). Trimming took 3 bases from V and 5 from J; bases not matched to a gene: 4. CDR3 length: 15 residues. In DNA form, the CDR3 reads TGTGCCAGTAGTATGTCAACTAGCGGGAACAATGAGCAGTTCTTC. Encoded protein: CASSMSTSGNNEQFF.